Given below is one T cell receptor beta chain in context. Its specificity is unknown. Looked up from germline, CDR1 is SEHNR and CDR2 is FQNEAQ (reference sequence). The length of the CDR3 is 17 residues. The ends were cut back, 5 bases at V and 5 bases at J, with 24 bases in the middle. This record belongs to a study of cytomegalovirus exposure and HLA in healthy donors. Notes on the study in general: As confirmed in vitro, a few CMV-associated chains were specific for CMV antigens.

This PCR relied on a set of 60 Vbeta primers and 13 Jbeta primers. Assay: immunoSEQ multiplex PCR; the TCRdb copy retains only in-frame clones and omits some. The sample includes around 100,000 clones, approximately 76% of them seen just once. This chain joins TRBV7-9 and TRBJ2-5, with D unclear. The material sequenced was PBMCs. The receptor's source is a woman aged 55-75 years in good health and CMV-seropositive. The CDR3: CASSPLDPRLVTETQYF. CDR3 in DNA: TGTGCCAGCAGCCCTTTAGACCCCCGACTTGTAACCGAGACCCAGTACTTC.